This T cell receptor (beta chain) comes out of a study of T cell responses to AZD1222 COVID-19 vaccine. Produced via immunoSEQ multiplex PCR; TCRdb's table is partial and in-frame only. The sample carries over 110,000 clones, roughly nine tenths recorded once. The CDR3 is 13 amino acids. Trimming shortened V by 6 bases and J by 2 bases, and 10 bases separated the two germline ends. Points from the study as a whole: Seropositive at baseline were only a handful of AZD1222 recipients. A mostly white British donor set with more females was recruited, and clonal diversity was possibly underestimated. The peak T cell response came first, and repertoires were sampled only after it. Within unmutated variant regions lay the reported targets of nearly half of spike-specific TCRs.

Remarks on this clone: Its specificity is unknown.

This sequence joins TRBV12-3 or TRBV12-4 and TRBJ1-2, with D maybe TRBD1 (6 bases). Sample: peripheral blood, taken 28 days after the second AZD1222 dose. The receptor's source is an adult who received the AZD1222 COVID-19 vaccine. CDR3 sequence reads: CASRTTGNYGYTF. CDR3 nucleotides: TGTGCCAGCAGGACGACAGGAAACTATGGCTACACCTTC.